This T cell receptor (beta chain) is drawn from a study of CD8 T cells in Susac syndrome (dated by TCRdb to between 2019 and 2020). Study-level background: The study used repertoire sequencing to test whether antigen drove CD8+ T cell activation and differentiation in Susac syndrome. The clonality of the CD8+ T cell repertoire was compared across 11 to 12 healthy donors, some 14 Susac syndrome patients and about 16 multiple sclerosis patients.

Peripheral blood CD8+ and CD4+ T cells from healthy donors, Susac syndrome patients and multiple sclerosis patients were profiled by high-throughput TCR beta sequencing. The multiple sclerosis controls were treatment-naive patients whose relapsing-remitting disease, either stable or active, fulfilled the revised McDonald criteria. Bulk CD8+ and CD4+ T cells were purified magnetically by negative isolation, whereas CD8+ TEMRA cells were enriched by FACS. Blood was drawn into EDTA tubes, processed within 24 hours, and PBMCs were isolated by density gradient centrifugation. PBMCs destined for TCR sequencing were cryopreserved in liquid nitrogen and later thawed in a 37 °C water bath. A purity of at least 90% was achieved for sorted or isolated CD4+, CD8+ and CD8+ TEMRA cells. The research as a whole found: The study acknowledged that relatively few individuals were included in the TCR sequencing and HLA analysis.

Comment on this clonotype: No antigen is known for it. No much larger clone exists at a distance of one base, and base qualities are not known.

Looking up the germline V gene yields CDR1 SGHTA and CDR2 FQGTGA. Here V drops 5 bases and J drops 6 bases, and the junction holds 5 bases not matched to any gene. The CDR3, from cysteine to phenylalanine, totals 15 residues. The entry retains the CDR3 DNA only, 45 bases that are in frame from base 1. RNA was extracted using the RNeasy kit, and about 0.5 to 1 ug of the RNA was reverse transcribed with random hexamers. TCR beta CDR3 regions were amplified with the immunoSEQ multiplex PCR assay covering 54 Vbeta and 13 Jbeta segments. To correct PCR amplification bias, a synthetic template baseline was used for both primer optimization and computational correction. The paper's processing steps were these. Reads were assigned to V, D and J genes according to IMGT and analyzed in immunoSEQ Analyzer, with only productive sequences retained. Clonality was calculated as one minus the Shannon entropy normalized by log2 of the number of productive unique sequences. For each patient and control, public and private clones were evaluated among the 100 most prevalent clones. Clones were defined as Susac-specific when absent from the healthy and MS cohorts, from over a thousand published viral clones and from other ImmuneACCESS disease sequences. TCRdb ran its own pipeline on the public reads, namely fastp trimming at Q25 and MiXCR clone calling, and kept in-frame beta chains. Identical CDR3 protein sequences are pooled into one entry, listed with their most common genes and DNA. TCRdb's processing, not the authors', yielded these V and J calls. For this sample there are roughly 120,000 distinct CDR3 sequences; approximately 93% appear just once. The top ten clonotypes cover roughly 0.3% of the sample.

This TCR was recovered from a human donor with multiple sclerosis. The rearranged segments are TRBV7-3 and TRBJ1-6; TRBD1 fits 9 bases in the junction. The material sequenced was CD8+ T cells from PBMCs. This receptor carries the CDR3 CASSPGTGINSPLHF. The nucleotide sequence is given as TGTGCCAGCAGCCCCGGGACAGGGATTAATTCACCCCTCCACTTT.